This T cell receptor beta chain originates from a study of blood T cell repertoires in COVID-19. Study summary: Sites in the United States, Italy and Spain provided acute and convalescent COVID-19 samples.

The sample holds a few counts of this clone. Original processing methods: Nucleated cell number was recorded as an estimate derived from reference gene primer amplification. Produced via immunoSEQ multiplex PCR; TCRdb's table is partial and in-frame only. That table supplies the V and J calls and clone size; D and trimming were determined from the DNA. The repertoire holds approximately 200,000 clones, with roughly 76% as singletons. The V segment lost 4 bases and the J segment 4 bases; nucleotides outside the gene matches: 9. The germline CDR1 and CDR2 sequences are SGDLS and YYNGEE. The CDR3 loop spans 17 amino acids.

The V and J genes are TRBV9 and TRBJ2-1, with 12 bases aligning to TRBD2. Sequenced input: peripheral blood. The TCR comes from a human donor in a cohort sampled during active COVID-19. CDR3: CASSPRTSGILYNEQFF. The DNA of the CDR3 is TGTGCCAGCAGCCCCCGGACTAGCGGGATATTATACAATGAGCAGTTCTTC. Full variable domain (outside the CDR3, taken from reference TRBV9 and TRBJ2-1): DSGVTQTPKHLITATGQRVTLRCSPRSGDLSVYWYQQSLDQGLQFLIQYYNGEERAKGNILERFSAQQFPDLHSELNLSSLELGDSALYFCASSPRTSGILYNEQFFGPGTRLTVL.